The 18 T cell receptor beta chains below all came from one sample that was sequenced in a study of beta chain features in type 1 diabetes. Since all of the isolated RNA was reverse transcribed, expressed TCRB transcripts were what got sequenced. Sequenced by immunoSEQ multiplex PCR; TCRdb stores in-frame clones only, minus some. Among a few hundred thousand clones, around 26% were seen once, and the ten largest hold approximately 4%. Specimen: central memory CD4+ T cells from blood. The receptors shown here come from a man under 40 in good health.

This clone was seen a single time. V is TRBV9 and J is TRBJ1-2; D is ambiguous. Germline loops: CDR1 SGDLS, CDR2 YYNGEE. V lost 0 bases to trimming and J lost 1 base, with 10 bases between them. The CDR3 loop spans 15 amino acids. CDR3 sequence reads: CASSVAASLNYGYTF. The CDR3 DNA reads as TGTGCCAGCAGCGTAGCCGCCAGCCTTAACTATGGCTACACCTTC.

The CDR3 spells CASSVVAGSTEAFF. In nucleotides, the CDR3 is TGTGCCAGCAGCGTAGTAGCGGGCTCCACTGAAGCTTTCTTT. This rearrangement joins TRBV9 to TRBJ1-1; D gene ambiguous. From germline, CDR1 is SGDLS and CDR2 YYNGEE. Trimming took 0 bases from V and 4 from J, leaving 10 bases between them. This CDR3 comprises 14 residues.

As for this clone: Additional DNA sequences in this sample encode the identical CDR3. V and J are TRBV6-6 and TRBJ2-7; tentatively, D is TRBD2 (5 bases). The CDR3 is 12 residues long. CDR1 MNHNY and CDR2 SVGAGI come from the germline V gene (reference sequence). Trimming took off 6 bases at V and 2 bases at J, with 8 bases between the two ends. The CDR3 DNA reads as TGTGCCAGCAGCCCGGGGACCTACGAGCAGTACTTC. Encoded protein: CASSPGTYEQYF.

This clone showed up just a few times. The rearrangement joins TRBV5-4 to TRBJ2-1; 8 bases map to TRBD1. The CDR3 loop spans 15 amino acids. V gave up 0 bases and J gave up 8 bases; unmatched junction bases: 7. Per germline, CDR1 SGHNT and CDR2 YYREEE (reference sequence). The CDR3 is CASSLEGGRGHEQFF. The CDR3 DNA sequence: TGTGCCAGCAGCTTGGAAGGCGGCAGGGGGCATGAGCAGTTCTTC.

This clone has more than one count but fewer than ten. This chain uses TRBV18 with TRBJ2-5, with 9 bases that match TRBD2. Trimming removed 3 bases from V and 5 bases from J; junction bases left unmatched: 4. The CDR3 length is 14 residues. Germline V gene data show CDR1 as KGHSH and CDR2 as LQKENI. CDR3 sequence (DNA): TGTGCCAGCTCACCGCTAGCGGGGAGTGAGACCCAGTACTTC. It yields the protein CASSPLAGSETQYF.

This clone occurred a few times. The chain recombines TRBV6-5 with TRBJ1-2, with a weak D call TRBD1 (5 bases). V dropped 5 bases and J dropped 0 bases, with 13 bases sitting between them. The CDR3 is 15 residues long. CDR1 is MNHEY and CDR2 is SVGAGI in the germline V gene. The CDR3 nucleotides read TGTGCCAGCAGTCCCTGGGACGCCGCTAACTATGGCTACACCTTC. It codes for CASSPWDAANYGYTF.

The chain carries TRBV28 and TRBJ2-1; D is undetermined. The germline V gene has CDR1 MDHEN and CDR2 SYDVKM. Trimming took 6 bases from V and 8 from J, leaving 14 bases between them. This CDR3 region has 13 residues. The CDR3 DNA reads TGTGCCAGCAGGCCATACACGGGCGATGAGCAGTTCTTC. Its translation: CASRPYTGDEQFF.

This clone has more than one count but fewer than ten. V usage is TRBV7-2 and J usage is TRBJ2-5; weak D call: TRBD1 (6 bases). V was trimmed by 5 bases and J by 4 bases, leaving 14 bases between them. Germline CDR1 and CDR2: SGHTA and FQGNSA. The CDR3 is 14 amino acids. CDR3 nucleotides: TGTGCCAGCAGCATTGGACAGTTCGGAGAGACCCAGTACTTC. It encodes CASSIGQFGETQYF.

The table lists this clone with a few counts. Different DNA sequences within this sample yield the same CDR3. V gene TRBV9 combines with J gene TRBJ2-3; no firm D call. This CDR3 has 14 residues. Trimming took off 1 base at V and 0 bases at J, with 6 bases between the two ends. Looked up from germline, CDR1 is SGDLS and CDR2 is YYNGEE. The CDR3 here is CASSVSGSTDTQYF. The CDR3 region has the DNA TGTGCCAGCAGCGTAAGTGGGAGCACAGATACGCAGTATTTT.

This clone turned up a few times. The chain carries TRBV28 and TRBJ2-7; D is possibly TRBD2 (6 bases). The length of the CDR3 is 15 residues. The V gene's germline CDR1 is MDHEN and CDR2 SYDVKM. Trimming pared 6 bases from V and 3 bases from J, leaving 18 bases between. CDR3 DNA: TGTGCCAGCAGCCCCCCGGGGGACCGCGACTACGAGCAGTACTTC. This sequence encodes CASSPPGDRDYEQYF.

V gene TRBV7-9 combines with J gene TRBJ2-7; D is unresolved. Germline CDR1 reads SEHNR; CDR2 reads FQNEAQ (reference sequence). The CDR3 loop spans 11 amino acids. Trimming removed 5 bases at V and 3 bases at J, with 5 bases between. This chain's CDR3 is CASSPDYEQYF. DNA for the CDR3: TGTGCCAGCAGCCCAGACTACGAGCAGTACTTC.

This clone was seen a handful of times. The gene calls are TRBV7-2 and TRBJ2-5, with 8 bases matching TRBD2. This CDR3 contains 14 residues. Per the germline V gene, CDR1 is SGHTA and CDR2 is FQGNSA. The ends lost 5 bases at V and 3 bases at J; junction bases unmatched: 5. The CDR3 nucleotides are TGTGCCAGCAGCCCCGGGGGGGCGGAAGAGACCCAGTACTTC. The encoded protein is CASSPGGAEETQYF.

The chain carries TRBV4-2 and TRBJ2-1, with unresolved D. Germline V gene sequence: CDR1 LGHNA, CDR2 YNFKEQ. The CDR3 sequence is 15 residues long. V was trimmed by 6 bases and J by 0 bases, leaving 12 bases between them. The CDR3 loop is CASRPTESSYNEQFF. CDR3 nucleotides: TGTGCCAGCAGGCCTACAGAGAGCTCCTACAATGAGCAGTTCTTC.

This clone came up many times. This chain links TRBV12-5 with TRBJ2-1; 12 bases are shared with TRBD2. Germline loops: CDR1 LGHNT, CDR2 FRNRAP. This CDR3 is built from 15 residues. The V gene end was trimmed by 6 bases and the J gene end by 3 bases; junction bases not matched to a gene: 3. The CDR3 region has the DNA TGTGCTAGTGGCCGGGGACTAGCGGGCTACAATGAGCAGTTCTTC. Amino acid sequence: CASGRGLAGYNEQFF.

This clone was picked up many times. J is TRBJ2-3 and V is TRBV9; D unclear. The CDR3 totals 14 residues. Per the germline V gene, CDR1 is SGDLS and CDR2 is YYNGEE. V lost 0 bases, J lost 6 bases, and 11 bases lay in between. The CDR3 loop reads CASSVDAFGDTQYF. In nucleotides, the CDR3 is TGTGCCAGCAGCGTAGATGCCTTTGGCGATACGCAGTATTTT.

This clone was counted only a few times. With a far larger clone one base away, a read error is the likely cause. The rearrangement uses TRBV30 and TRBJ2-3; no reliable D call. This CDR3 has 14 amino acids. Germline V gene data show CDR1 as GTSNPN and CDR2 as SVGIG (reference sequence). V was shortened by 0 bases and J by 4 bases, with 11 bases between the two germline ends. The CDR3 region is CAWSVPNDPDTQYF. The CDR3 DNA reads as TGTGCCTGGAGTGTGCCCAATGACCCAGATACGCAGTATTTT.

The chain is built from TRBV7-9 and TRBJ2-7; no clear D gene. The CDR3 covers 12 residues. Between the trimmed V and J ends, which lost 8 bases and 1 base, there was a span of 9 bases. In germline, CDR1 is SEHNR, CDR2 FQNEAQ (reference sequence). CDR3: CASGVGSYEQYF. CDR3 DNA: TGTGCCAGCGGAGTTGGTTCCTACGAGCAGTACTTC.

Here the CDR3 reads CASSFLSSGGDTQYF. CDR3 nucleotides: TGTGCCAGCAGCTTCCTTTCTAGCGGCGGAGATACGCAGTATTTT. The chain carries TRBV5-6 and TRBJ2-3; 7 bases map to TRBD2. V dropped 2 bases and J dropped 5; count of bases not matched to a gene: 8. The CDR3 contains 15 residues. Looked up from germline, CDR1 is SGHDT and CDR2 is YYEEEE.